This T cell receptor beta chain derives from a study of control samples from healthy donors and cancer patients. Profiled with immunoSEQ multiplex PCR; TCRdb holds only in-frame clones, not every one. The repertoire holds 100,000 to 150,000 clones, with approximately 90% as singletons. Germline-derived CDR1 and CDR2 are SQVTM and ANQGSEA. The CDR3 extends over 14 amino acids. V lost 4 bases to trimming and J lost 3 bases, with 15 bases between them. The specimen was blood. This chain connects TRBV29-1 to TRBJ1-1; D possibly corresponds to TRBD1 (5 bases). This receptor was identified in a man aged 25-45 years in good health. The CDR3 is CSVVYVGRDTEAFF. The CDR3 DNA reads TGCAGCGTTGTGTATGTGGGGCGGGACACTGAAGCTTTCTTT. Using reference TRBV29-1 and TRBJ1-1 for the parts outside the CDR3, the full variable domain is SAVISQKPSRDICQRGTSLTIQCQVDSQVTMMFWYRQQPGQSLTLIATANQGSEATYESGFVIDKFPISRPNLTFSTLTVSNMSPEDSSIYLCSVVYVGRDTEAFFGQGTRLTVV.